The present TCR beta chain was sequenced within a study of somatic mutations in cytotoxic T cells in rheumatoid arthritis. Study-wide points: An increase in CD8+ clonality with age was seen in rheumatoid arthritis patients but not in healthy controls. Each of about an eighth of the 65 patients had a largest CD8+ clone that made up more than 20% of CD8+ cells.

With regard to this clone: Its antigen is still unknown.

Among the healthy controls, all of them blood donors, the median age was around 56 years (range about 20-75) and approximately 60% were female. Measured with immunoSEQ multiplex PCR; TCRdb has only the in-frame clones, and not every one. The sample has more than 25,000 clones, about 81% seen once; the top ten hold over 5%. Germline V lookup: CDR1 LNHNV, CDR2 YYDKDF (reference sequence). The CDR3 loop spans 16 amino acids. Between the trimmed V and J ends, which lost 2 bases and 0 bases, there was a span of 12 bases. V and J are TRBV15 and TRBJ2-3; D unclear. The sequenced sample was CD8+ T cells sorted from blood. This clonotype was sampled from a man aged 45-65 years in good health. CDR3 nucleotides: TGTGCCACCAGCAGACGACATGCCATAAGCACAGATACGCAGTATTTT. Its translation: CATSRRHAISTDTQYF. The entire variable domain, with the rest obtained from reference TRBV15 and TRBJ2-3, is as follows: DAMVIQNPRYQVTQFGKPVTLSCSQTLNHNVMYWYQQKSSQAPKLLFHYYDKDFNNEADTPDNFQSRRPNTSFCFLDIRSPGLGDTAMYLCATSRRHAISTDTQYFGPGTRLTVL.